This T cell receptor beta chain stems from a study of neurological immune-mediated disorders. Study context: The roughly 35 multiple sclerosis patients comprised some 31 that were relapsing-remitting and 3 that were secondary progressive. General study points: One related-CDR3 cluster, identified by phylogenetic grouping, held the repertoires of 18 of 34 multiple sclerosis patients and was a possible signature. The expanded clones of different subjects shared no CDR3 amino acid sequences (suggesting private repertoires in all groups).

cDNA synthesis was performed by 5'RACE with 10-nucleotide random UMIs. Using its own MiXCR run on the 5' RACE reads, TCRdb lists one record per CDR3 protein. Altogether around 94,000 distinct CDR3 sequences are present, around 3.3% being singletons, with the ten largest covering around 6%. Per the germline V gene, CDR1 is KGHSH and CDR2 is LQKENI. CDR3 length: 14 amino acids. The V end was cut by 3 bases, the J end by 9 bases, with 15 bases between. This clonotype came up many times. No antigen is known for it. The TCR originated in a woman aged 18 to 35 with multiple sclerosis. This chain connects TRBV18 to TRBJ2-1; D remains ambiguous. Sample: PBMCs. This chain's CDR3 is CASSPRAGLGEQFF. In DNA form, the CDR3 reads TGTGCCAGCTCACCCCGGGCCGGCCTGGGTGAGCAGTTCTTC.